Each of the 27 T cell receptor beta chains below was sequenced from the same sample in a study of blood T cells in healthy people across ages. Primed by a sample-barcoded 5' primer and a J-beta primer mix, a second PCR proceeded for about 7 to 11 cycles. One entry per CDR3 protein, called by TCRdb with MiXCR from the 5' RACE reads. The sample has around 800,000 distinct CDR3 sequences; around 68% are singletons. The material sequenced was blood. The source is a man aged 25-45 years in good health.

This clonotype has a handful of counts. This chain links TRBV7-2 with TRBJ2-5; D gene uncertain. Germline lookup yields CDR1 SGHTA and CDR2 FQGNSA. The CDR3 loop spans 14 amino acids. V lost 4 bases, J lost 1 base, and 10 bases lay in between. CDR3 region: CASSWKLGQETQYF. DNA of the CDR3: TGTGCCAGCAGCTGGAAATTGGGCCAAGAGACCCAGTACTTC.

This chain connects TRBV20-1 to TRBJ2-3, with D uncertain. Trimming removed 3 bases from V and 5 bases from J, with 18 bases in between. CDR3 length equals 15 residues. Germline V CDR1 and CDR2: DFQATT, SNEGSKA (reference sequence). The chain's CDR3 is CSASPTGPLRDTQYF. The DNA for the CDR3 is TGCAGTGCTAGCCCAACCGGCCCCTTGAGAGATACGCAGTATTTT.

The chain links TRBV7-6 to TRBJ2-7; D is ambiguous. V lost 3 bases and J 5 bases, leaving 8 bases between the germline ends. CDR1 is SGHVS, CDR2 FNYEAQ, per germline. CDR3 length: 12 amino acids. The CDR3 here is CASSFTANEQYF. The CDR3 DNA sequence: TGTGCCAGCAGCTTCACGGCCAACGAGCAGTACTTC. Drawing the rest from reference TRBV7-6 and TRBJ2-7, the complete variable domain is GAGVSQSPRYKVTKRGQDVALRCDPISGHVSLYWYRQALGQGPEFLTYFNYEAQQDKSGLPNDRFSAERPEGSISTLTIQRTEQRDSAMYRCASSFTANEQYFGPGTRLTVT.

The sample holds a few counts of this clonotype. This sequence joins TRBV7-2 and TRBJ2-2, with D tentatively TRBD1 (5 bases). V was clipped by 3 bases and J by 4 bases, with 12 bases between them. The CDR3 sequence is 15 residues long. Germline CDR1 reads SGHTA; CDR2 reads FQGNSA. In nucleotides, the CDR3 is TGTGCCAGCAGCTTCCTTGGGGCGCGCACCGGGGAGCTGTTTTTT. Amino acids: CASSFLGARTGELFF. The full variable domain, completed using reference TRBV7-2 and TRBJ2-2, is GAGVSQSPSNKVTEKGKDVELRCDPISGHTALYWYRQSLGQGLEFLIYFQGNSAPDKSGLPSDRFSAERTGGSVSTLTIQRTQQEDSAVYLCASSFLGARTGELFFGEGSRLTVL.

The chain employs TRBV9 and TRBJ2-5, with 8 bases lining up with TRBD2. Germline V gives CDR1 SGDLS, CDR2 YYNGEE. The junction had 6 bases not matched to a gene; V was cut back by 0 bases and J by 2 bases. The CDR3 extends over 16 amino acids. For the CDR3, the DNA is TGTGCCAGCAGCGTAGGAAGCGGGGGCCTTCAAGAGACCCAGTACTTC. Translation gives CASSVGSGGLQETQYF.

The CDR3 protein is CATNRHPGATDTQYF. DNA of the CDR3: TGTGCCACCAACCGTCACCCAGGGGCCACAGATACGCAGTATTTT. The chain links TRBV6-2 or TRBV6-3 to TRBJ2-3; the D gene is possibly TRBD1 (6 bases). Germline loops: CDR1 MNHEY, CDR2 SVGEGT. Trimming cost V 10 bases and J 2 bases, with 19 bases left between them. The CDR3 totals 15 residues.

This clonotype has only a few counts. The V call is TRBV6-6, the J call TRBJ1-6; possible D gene TRBD1, 5 bases. CDR1 and CDR2 from the germline V gene are MNHNY and SVGAGI (reference sequence). The CDR3 runs 16 residues. V was cut by 2 bases and J by 5 bases, with 13 bases left in between. In nucleotides, the CDR3 is TGTGCCAGCAGTTACCGCCAGGGCATGGATAATTCACCCCTCCACTTT. It encodes CASSYRQGMDNSPLHF.

This clonotype was counted a few times. This sequence joins TRBV7-2 and TRBJ2-4; TRBD2 aligns across 7 bases. From germline, CDR1 is SGHTA and CDR2 FQGNSA. The length of the CDR3 is 14 residues. V shed 1 base, J shed 6 bases, and the junction held 3 bases outside the gene matches. The CDR3 reads CASSLGGGGNIQYF. Written as DNA, the CDR3 is TGTGCCAGCAGCTTAGGAGGCGGGGGAAACATTCAGTACTTC.

This rearrangement joins TRBV7-3 to TRBJ2-3; the D gene is possibly TRBD1 (6 bases). The CDR3 contains 14 residues. Trimming removed 4 bases from V and 4 bases from J, with 12 bases in between. Germline CDR1 is SGHTA and CDR2 is FQGTGA. In DNA, the CDR3 is TGTGCCAGCAGCTCCAATACAGGGTCAGATACGCAGTATTTT. Translating it yields CASSSNTGSDTQYF. Together with reference TRBV7-3 and TRBJ2-3, the CDR3 gives the full variable domain: GAGVSQTPSNKVTEKGKYVELRCDPISGHTALYWYRQSLGQGPEFLIYFQGTGAADDSGLPNDRFFAVRPEGSVSTLKIQRTERGDSAVYLCASSSNTGSDTQYFGPGTRLTVL.

This clonotype was seen only once. The chain employs TRBV9 and TRBJ1-2; no clear D gene. The CDR3 spans 14 residues. Germline CDR1 and CDR2: SGDLS and YYNGEE. V was trimmed by 0 bases and J by 8 bases, leaving 14 bases between them. CDR3 amino acids: CASSVGSGGWGYTF. CDR3 DNA sequence: TGTGCCAGCAGCGTAGGGTCCGGCGGGTGGGGCTACACCTTC.

The chain combines TRBV6-1 with TRBJ2-5; 7 nucleotides match TRBD1. V lost 0 bases to trimming and J lost 4 bases; unmatched junction nucleotides: 5. The CDR3 totals 15 residues. Germline CDR1 and CDR2: MNHNS and SASEGT. CDR3 sequence reads: CASSEASNRGETQYF. The CDR3 region has the DNA TGTGCCAGCAGTGAAGCCAGCAACAGGGGAGAGACCCAGTACTTC.

This CDR3 is CASSQVMGLEQYF. The CDR3 bases are TGCGCCAGCAGCCAAGTAATGGGGCTCGAGCAGTACTTC. V and J are TRBV4-1 and TRBJ2-4, with a weak D call TRBD1 (5 bases). The J call may be wrong; the DNA end is better matched by TRBJ2-7. This CDR3 is built from 13 residues. Germline V gene data show CDR1 as MGHRA and CDR2 as YSYEKL.

The genes are TRBV20-1 and TRBJ2-1, with D perhaps TRBD1 (6 bases). This CDR3 has 14 residues. V was clipped by 3 bases and J by 2 bases, with 11 bases between them. Germline V gene sequence: CDR1 DFQATT, CDR2 SNEGSKA (reference sequence). Here the CDR3 DNA reads TGCAGTGCTAGTCCGACAGGTGCCTACAATGAGCAGTTCTTC. This sequence encodes CSASPTGAYNEQFF.

The V and J genes are TRBV7-9 and TRBJ2-7, with TRBD2 as a possible D gene (7 bases). Trimming left V 5 bases short and J 4 bases short, with 21 bases between. The CDR3 is 16 amino acids. Looked up from germline, CDR1 is SEHNR and CDR2 is FQNEAQ (reference sequence). CDR3 nucleotides: TGTGCCAGCAGCCCCCCCGGGGGGCGGTTGGGATACGAGCAGTACTTC. This encodes CASSPPGGRLGYEQYF.

This chain uses TRBV20-1 with TRBJ1-5, with TRBD1 matching 7 bases. V lost 4 bases to trimming and J lost 1 base; unmatched junction nucleotides: 4. Per germline, CDR1 DFQATT and CDR2 SNEGSKA (reference sequence). The CDR3 totals 14 residues. This chain's CDR3 is CSANRGRSNQPQHF. The CDR3, as DNA: TGCAGTGCTAACAGGGGTAGGAGCAATCAGCCCCAGCATTTT.

This clonotype was found a few times. One end of the junction does not line up with germline, which may come from a read error. This rearrangement joins TRBV4-2 to TRBJ2-1; TRBD1 matches at 8 bases. Germline V gene data show CDR1 as LGHNA and CDR2 as YNFKEQ. This CDR3 region has 14 residues. The CDR3 is CASSQDRGYNEQFF. DNA of the CDR3: TGTGCCAGCAGTCAAGACAGGGGCTACAATGAGCAGTTCTTC.

This clonotype has just a few counts. The chain employs TRBV15 and TRBJ2-7; D may be TRBD1 (6 bases). CDR3 length: 16 amino acids. CDR1 is LNHNV and CDR2 is YYDKDF in the germline V gene (reference sequence). Trimming pared 0 bases from V and 0 bases from J, leaving 12 bases between. CDR3 region: CATSREQGILSYEQYF. The CDR3 DNA reads TGTGCCACCAGCAGAGAACAGGGAATCCTCTCCTACGAGCAGTACTTC.

This chain links TRBV12-3 or TRBV12-4 with TRBJ1-6; maybe TRBD1 (5 bases). Trimming took 5 bases from V and 13 from J, leaving 21 bases between them. The CDR3 contains 15 residues. This CDR3 is CASSLPGPILSPLHF. DNA of the CDR3: TGTGCCAGCAGTCTCCCGGGACCGATCCTCTCGCCCCTCCACTTT.

With regard to this clonotype: A much larger clone differs by one base, so this may be a read error. The rearrangement links TRBV7-9 to TRBJ2-5; 9 bases are shared with TRBD1. The DNA end is more similar to TRBJ2-7, so the J call may be wrong. CDR3 size: 13 residues. CDR1 and CDR2 (germline): SEHNR, FQNEAQ (reference sequence). Here the CDR3 reads CASSPGTGHEQYF. The CDR3 DNA reads TGTGCCAGCAGCCCCGGGACAGGGCACGAGCAGTACTTC.

The CDR3 DNA follows: TGTGCCAGCAGTTCACCGGGGGACAGGGGAGTGGAGACCCAGTACTTC. This encodes CASSSPGDRGVETQYF. The chain has TRBV28 and TRBJ2-5, with 10 bases aligning to TRBD1. Germline CDR1 is MDHEN and CDR2 is SYDVKM. This CDR3 spans 16 amino acids. Germline trimming cut 4 bases from V and 5 bases from J; bases unmatched to any gene: 10. Supplemented by reference TRBV28 and TRBJ2-5, the full variable domain reads DVKVTQSSRYLVKRTGEKVFLECVQDMDHENMFWYRQDPGLGLRLIYFSYDVKMKEKGDIPEGYSVSREKKERFSLILESASTNQTSMYLCASSSPGDRGVETQYFGPGTRLLVL.

This sequence joins TRBV28 and TRBJ2-7, with D maybe TRBD2 (6 bases). The J call may not be correct, given that the DNA end is closer to TRBJ2-5. CDR3 length: 14 amino acids. Germline V gene sequence: CDR1 MDHEN, CDR2 SYDVKM. The CDR3 bases are TGTGCCAGCAGTGTGCTGGAGCGGGTAGAGACCCAGTACTTC. This translates into CASSVLERVETQYF.

The chain links TRBV7-2 to TRBJ2-5; 12 bases align to TRBD2. Losses at the gene ends were 3 bases for V and 5 bases for J; bases not matched to a gene: 7. From germline, CDR1 is SGHTA and CDR2 FQGNSA. This CDR3 has 16 residues. The CDR3 coding sequence is TGTGCCAGCAGCTTGGCTAGCGGGGGGGCATGGGAGACCCAGTACTTC. It translates to CASSLASGGAWETQYF.

This sequence joins TRBV20-1 and TRBJ2-7; 14 bases agree with TRBD2. Germline V CDR1 and CDR2: DFQATT, SNEGSKA (reference sequence). V gave up 6 bases and J gave up 7 bases; unmatched junction bases: 11. The CDR3 loop spans 15 amino acids. CDR3 sequence reads: CSAPGLAGDSYEQYF. CDR3 nucleotides: TGCAGTGCCCCGGGACTAGCGGGAGATAGTTATGAGCAGTACTTC.

The genes are TRBV3-1 and TRBJ2-4; 7 bases match TRBD2. Germline-derived CDR1 and CDR2 are LGHDT and YNNKEL (reference sequence). This CDR3 region has 14 residues. V lost 0 bases and J lost 7; bases outside the gene matches: 3. DNA for the CDR3: TGTGCCAGCAGCCAAGATTGGGGAGGGAACATTCAGTACTTC. This sequence encodes CASSQDWGGNIQYF.

This clonotype came up a few times. The chain carries TRBV10-3 and TRBJ2-4; D possibly matches TRBD1 or TRBD2 (5 bases each). The closer fit of TRBJ2-7 to the DNA end suggests the J call may be wrong. The germline gives CDR1 ENHRY, CDR2 SYGVKD. The CDR3 has 14 amino acids. CDR3 nucleotides: TGTGCCATCAGCGATGTGGGGGTTACCTACGAGCAGTACTTC. Translation: CAISDVGVTYEQYF.

The chain uses TRBV7-3 and TRBJ1-2; D not certain. V was shortened by 5 bases and J by 7 bases, with 14 bases between the two germline ends. Germline assignment: CDR1 SGHTA and CDR2 FQGTGA. The CDR3 length is 13 residues. DNA for the CDR3: TGTGCCAGCAGCCAAAACGCTGGAGGTGGCTACACCTTC. Amino acid sequence: CASSQNAGGGYTF.

This clonotype occurred a few times. The chain has TRBV29-1 and TRBJ2-1, with 8 bases identical to TRBD1. V shed 7 bases and J 0 bases; nucleotides not matched to a gene: 8. CDR1 and CDR2 from the germline V gene are SQVTM and ANQGSEA. This CDR3 is built from 15 residues. The CDR3: CSAGTGRSSYNEQFF. The CDR3 bases are TGCAGCGCTGGGACAGGCCGGAGCTCCTACAATGAGCAGTTCTTC.